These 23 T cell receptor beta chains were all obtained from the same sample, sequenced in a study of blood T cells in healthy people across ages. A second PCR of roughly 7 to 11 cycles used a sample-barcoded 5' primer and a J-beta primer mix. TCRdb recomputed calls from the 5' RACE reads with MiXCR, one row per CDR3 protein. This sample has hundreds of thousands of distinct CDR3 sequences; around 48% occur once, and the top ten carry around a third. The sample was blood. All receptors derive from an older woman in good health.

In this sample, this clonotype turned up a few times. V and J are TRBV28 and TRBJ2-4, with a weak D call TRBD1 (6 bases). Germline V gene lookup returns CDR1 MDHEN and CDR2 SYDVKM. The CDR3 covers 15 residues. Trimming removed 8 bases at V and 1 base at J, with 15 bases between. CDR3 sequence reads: CASVNREWAKNIQYF. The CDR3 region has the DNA TGTGCCAGCGTCAACAGGGAGTGGGCCAAAAACATTCAGTACTTC.

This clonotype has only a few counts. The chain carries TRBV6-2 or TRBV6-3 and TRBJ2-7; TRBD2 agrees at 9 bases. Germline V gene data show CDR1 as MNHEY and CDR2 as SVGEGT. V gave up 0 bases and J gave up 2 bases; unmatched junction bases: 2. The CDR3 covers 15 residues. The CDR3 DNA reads TGTGCCAGCAGTTACTCGTCTAGCGGGACCTACGAGCAGTACTTC. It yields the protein CASSYSSSGTYEQYF.

CDR3 coding DNA: TGCAGTGCTAGAGACAACAGGGGCCCTAACACTGAAGCTTTCTTT. This sequence encodes CSARDNRGPNTEAFF. The gene calls are TRBV20-1 and TRBJ1-1; 7 bases fit TRBD1. This CDR3 comprises 15 residues. CDR1 and CDR2 (germline): DFQATT, SNEGSKA (reference sequence). V trimming: 0 bases; J trimming: 2 bases; junction bases outside the gene matches: 6.

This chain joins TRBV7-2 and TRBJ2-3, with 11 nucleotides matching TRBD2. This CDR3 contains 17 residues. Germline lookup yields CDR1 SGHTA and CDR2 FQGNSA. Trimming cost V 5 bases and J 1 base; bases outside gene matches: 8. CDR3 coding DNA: TGTGCCAGCAGCCTCGGACTAGCGGGTGGGGGCACAGATACGCAGTATTTT. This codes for CASSLGLAGGGTDTQYF.

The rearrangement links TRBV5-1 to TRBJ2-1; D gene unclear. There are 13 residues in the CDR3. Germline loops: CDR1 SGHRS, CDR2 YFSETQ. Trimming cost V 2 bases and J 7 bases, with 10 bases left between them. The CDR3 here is CASSFRSRNEQFF. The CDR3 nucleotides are TGCGCCAGCAGCTTCCGGAGCCGGAATGAGCAGTTCTTC.

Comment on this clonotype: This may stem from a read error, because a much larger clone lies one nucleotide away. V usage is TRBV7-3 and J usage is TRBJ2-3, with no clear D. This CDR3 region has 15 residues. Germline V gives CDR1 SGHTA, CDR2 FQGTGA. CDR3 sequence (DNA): TGTGCCGGCAGCTTAGACGGACGTCCCACAGATACGCAGTATTTT. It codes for CAGSLDGRPTDTQYF.

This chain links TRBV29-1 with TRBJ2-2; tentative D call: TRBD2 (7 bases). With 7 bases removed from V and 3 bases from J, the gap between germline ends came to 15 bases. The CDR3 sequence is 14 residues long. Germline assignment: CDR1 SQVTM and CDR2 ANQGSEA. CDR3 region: CSAHGGADTGELFF. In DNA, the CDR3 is TGCAGCGCGCATGGGGGGGCTGACACCGGGGAGCTGTTTTTT.

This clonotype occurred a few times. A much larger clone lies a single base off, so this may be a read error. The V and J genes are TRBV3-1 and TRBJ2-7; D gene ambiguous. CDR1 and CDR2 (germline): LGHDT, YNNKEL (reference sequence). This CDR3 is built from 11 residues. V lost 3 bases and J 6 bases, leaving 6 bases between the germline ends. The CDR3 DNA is TGTGCCAGCAGCCAGTTAGCCGAGCAGTACTTC. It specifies CASSQLAEQYF.

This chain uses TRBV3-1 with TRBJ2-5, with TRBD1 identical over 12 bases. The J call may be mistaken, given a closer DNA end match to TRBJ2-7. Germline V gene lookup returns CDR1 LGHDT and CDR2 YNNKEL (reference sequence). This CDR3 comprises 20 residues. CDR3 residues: CASSQERDRGRPPYSYEQYF. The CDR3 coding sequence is TGTGCCAGCAGCCAGGAGCGGGACAGGGGGCGACCACCTTACTCCTACGAGCAGTACTTC.

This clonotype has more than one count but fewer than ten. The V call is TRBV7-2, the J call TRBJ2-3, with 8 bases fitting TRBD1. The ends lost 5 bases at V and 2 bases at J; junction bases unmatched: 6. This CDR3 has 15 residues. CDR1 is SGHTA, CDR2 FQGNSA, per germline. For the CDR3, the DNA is TGTGCCAGCAGCGTACGGACAGGGAACACAGATACGCAGTATTTT. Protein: CASSVRTGNTDTQYF.

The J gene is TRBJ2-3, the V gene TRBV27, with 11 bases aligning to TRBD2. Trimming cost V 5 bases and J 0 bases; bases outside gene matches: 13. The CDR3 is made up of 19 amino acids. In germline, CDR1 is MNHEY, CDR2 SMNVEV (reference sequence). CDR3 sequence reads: CASSLSARLAGFSTDTQYF. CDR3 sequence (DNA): TGTGCCAGCAGTCTTTCCGCCCGACTAGCGGGGTTTAGCACAGATACGCAGTATTTT.

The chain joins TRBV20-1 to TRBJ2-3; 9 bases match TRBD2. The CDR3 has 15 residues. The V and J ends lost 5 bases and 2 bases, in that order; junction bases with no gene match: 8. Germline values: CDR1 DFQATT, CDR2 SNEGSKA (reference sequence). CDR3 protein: CSALSGRKDTDTQYF. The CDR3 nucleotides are TGCAGTGCTTTAAGCGGGAGGAAGGACACAGATACGCAGTATTTT.

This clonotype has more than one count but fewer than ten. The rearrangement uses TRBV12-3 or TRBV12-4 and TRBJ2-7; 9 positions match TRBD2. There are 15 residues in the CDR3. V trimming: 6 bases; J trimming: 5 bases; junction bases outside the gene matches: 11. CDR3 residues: CASRMGGASGNEQYF. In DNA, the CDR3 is TGTGCCAGCAGGATGGGGGGCGCTAGCGGGAACGAGCAGTACTTC.

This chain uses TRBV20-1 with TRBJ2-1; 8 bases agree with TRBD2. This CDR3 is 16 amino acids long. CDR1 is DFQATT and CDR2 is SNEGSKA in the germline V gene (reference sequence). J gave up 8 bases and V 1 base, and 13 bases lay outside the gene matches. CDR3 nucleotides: TGCAGTGCTAGAGGAACTGTAGCGGGGCCCCCCTATGAGCAGTTCTTC. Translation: CSARGTVAGPPYEQFF.

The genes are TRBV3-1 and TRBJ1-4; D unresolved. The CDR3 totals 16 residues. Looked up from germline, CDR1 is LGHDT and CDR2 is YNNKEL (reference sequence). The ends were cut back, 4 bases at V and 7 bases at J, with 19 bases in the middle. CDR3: CASSPKISRESEKLFF. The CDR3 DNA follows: TGTGCCAGCAGCCCCAAGATAAGTCGGGAAAGTGAAAAACTGTTTTTT.

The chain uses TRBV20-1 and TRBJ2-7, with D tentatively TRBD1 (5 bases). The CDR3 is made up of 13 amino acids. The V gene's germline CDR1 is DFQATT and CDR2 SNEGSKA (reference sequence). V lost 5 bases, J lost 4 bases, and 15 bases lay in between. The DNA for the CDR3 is TGCAGTGCTCGACAGTGGCGTGTTTACGAGCAGTACTTC. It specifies CSARQWRVYEQYF.

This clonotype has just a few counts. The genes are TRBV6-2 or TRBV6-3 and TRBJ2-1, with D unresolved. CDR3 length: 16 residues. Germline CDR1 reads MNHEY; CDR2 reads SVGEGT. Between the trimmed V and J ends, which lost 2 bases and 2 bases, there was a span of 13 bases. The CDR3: CASSYPKGSAYNEQFF. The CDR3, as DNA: TGTGCCAGCAGTTACCCGAAGGGAAGCGCCTACAATGAGCAGTTCTTC.

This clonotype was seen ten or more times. The CDR3 spells CASSVDGVGLNIQYF. The CDR3 coding sequence is TGTGCCAGCAGCGTAGACGGTGTCGGCTTAAACATTCAGTACTTC. This rearrangement joins TRBV9 to TRBJ2-4; no definite D call. Per the germline V gene, CDR1 is SGDLS and CDR2 is YYNGEE. This CDR3 region has 15 residues. Trimming took 0 bases from V and 6 from J, leaving 13 bases between them.

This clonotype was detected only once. The CDR3 is CAEEGRANEQFF. The CDR3 bases are TGTGCCGAGGAGGGCCGTGCCAATGAGCAGTTCTTC. The chain employs TRBV6-2 or TRBV6-3 and TRBJ2-1, with a possible D match to TRBD2 (6 bases). Germline V CDR1 and CDR2: MNHEY, SVGEGT. Deletions cut 11 bases from V and 6 bases from J, with 14 bases between. The CDR3 runs to 12 residues.

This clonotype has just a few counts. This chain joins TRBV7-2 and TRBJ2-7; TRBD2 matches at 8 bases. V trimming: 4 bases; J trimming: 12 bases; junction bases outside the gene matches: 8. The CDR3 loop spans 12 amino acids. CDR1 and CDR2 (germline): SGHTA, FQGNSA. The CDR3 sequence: CASSSRTSKAYF. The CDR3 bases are TGTGCCAGCAGCTCACGGACTAGCAAGGCGTACTTC.

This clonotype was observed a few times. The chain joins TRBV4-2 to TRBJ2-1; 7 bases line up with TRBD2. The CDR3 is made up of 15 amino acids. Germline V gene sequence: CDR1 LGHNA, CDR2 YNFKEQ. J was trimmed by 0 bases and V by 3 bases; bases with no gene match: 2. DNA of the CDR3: TGTGCCAGCAGCCAGAGCGGGGACTCCTACAATGAGCAGTTCTTC. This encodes CASSQSGDSYNEQFF.

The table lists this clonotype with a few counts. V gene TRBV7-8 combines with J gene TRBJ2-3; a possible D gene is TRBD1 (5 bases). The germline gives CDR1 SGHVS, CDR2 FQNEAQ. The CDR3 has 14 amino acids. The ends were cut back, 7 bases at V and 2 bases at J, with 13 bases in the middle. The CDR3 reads CASNLQGPTDTQYF. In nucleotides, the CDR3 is TGTGCCAGCAACCTTCAGGGTCCCACAGATACGCAGTATTTT.

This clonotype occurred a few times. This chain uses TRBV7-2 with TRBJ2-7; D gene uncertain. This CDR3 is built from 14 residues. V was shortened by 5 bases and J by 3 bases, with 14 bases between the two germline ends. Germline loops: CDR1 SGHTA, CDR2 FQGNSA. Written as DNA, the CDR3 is TGTGCCAGCAGCCGTGGGATTTTTGGCTACGAGCAGTACTTC. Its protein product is CASSRGIFGYEQYF.